This T cell receptor beta chain was recovered during a study of T cells in Graves' hyperthyroidism and ophthalmopathy. As for the study in general: Pretreatment peripheral blood was obtained at initial diagnosis. Study results and limitations: Most clonotypes that expanded in the thyroid above 0.001 also showed up in blood.

As for this clonotype: Its antigen is as yet unknown.

It was RNA transcripts that yielded the amplified TCR beta CDR3 regions. TCR CDR3 regions were first amplified by RT-PCR with HTBI primers. TCRdb re-derived calls from the multiplex PCR reads in MiXCR, one entry per CDR3 protein. The table has approximately 400,000 distinct CDR3 sequences, around a sixth seen once. This CDR3 has 15 amino acids. V lost 3 bases to trimming and J lost 6 bases; unmatched junction nucleotides: 7. No ophthalmopathy progression within 18 months constituted stable Graves' hyperthyroidism. The authors obtained PBMCs from roughly 9.7 ml of fresh peripheral blood. The rearrangement links TRBV12-3 or TRBV12-4 to TRBJ1-2, with 10 bases identical to TRBD1. This TCR derives from a woman aged 18-29 years with Graves' hyperthyroidism. Specimen: blood. Written as DNA, the CDR3 is TGTGCCAGCAGTTTGAGGGACAGGGGCCAACATGGCTACACCTTC. This translates into CASSLRDRGQHGYTF.